These 17 T cell receptor beta chains were all obtained from the same sample, sequenced in a study of T cell changes during pregnancy in multiple sclerosis. Repertoires were generated with immunoSEQ multiplex PCR, while TCRdb's copy carries only in-frame clones and drops some. The table includes tens of thousands of clones, 70% to 90% detected once. The sample in question was CD4+ T cells from peripheral blood mononuclear cells, obtained before pregnancy. The source is a female donor with multiple sclerosis, enrolled in a pregnancy study.

The genes are TRBV12-5 and TRBJ2-3; tentative D call: TRBD1 (6 bases). Germline V gene data show CDR1 as LGHNT and CDR2 as FRNRAP. The CDR3 covers 15 residues. V lost 0 bases, J lost 5 bases, and 12 bases lay in between. This chain's CDR3 is CASGLVLTGIDTQYF. Here the CDR3 DNA reads TGTGCTAGTGGTTTGGTACTTACAGGGATAGATACGCAGTATTTT.

This chain uses TRBV6-1 with TRBJ2-5, with D possibly matching TRBD1 (5 bases). The CDR3 loop spans 15 amino acids. Germline V gives CDR1 MNHNS, CDR2 SASEGT. Between the trimmed V and J ends, which lost 6 bases and 5 bases, there was a span of 19 bases. The CDR3 nucleotides read TGTGCCAGCAGAGGGGATGAAACGTATGCGGAGACCCAGTACTTC. It yields the protein CASRGDETYAETQYF.

V is TRBV28 and J is TRBJ1-1; the D is unclear. Deletions cut 3 bases from V and 6 bases from J, with 17 bases between. From germline, CDR1 is MDHEN and CDR2 SYDVKM. The CDR3 runs to 15 residues. CDR3 residues: CASSFRSHRVSEAFF. The CDR3 DNA reads as TGTGCCAGCAGTTTTAGGTCCCACAGAGTGTCTGAAGCTTTCTTT. Together with reference TRBV28 and TRBJ1-1, the CDR3 gives the full variable domain: DVKVTQSSRYLVKRTGEKVFLECVQDMDHENMFWYRQDPGLGLRLIYFSYDVKMKEKGDIPEGYSVSREKKERFSLILESASTNQTSMYLCASSFRSHRVSEAFFGQGTRLTVV.

CDR3 residues: CASSIAGAGGSYNEQFF. For the CDR3, the DNA is TGTGCCAGTAGTATAGCCGGAGCGGGGGGTTCCTACAATGAGCAGTTCTTC. The rearrangement uses TRBV19 and TRBJ2-1; the match to TRBD2 covers 9 bases. Germline loops: CDR1 LNHDA, CDR2 SQIVND (reference sequence). The CDR3 is made up of 17 amino acids. V lost 1 base to trimming and J lost 1 base; unmatched junction nucleotides: 5.

The rearrangement links TRBV7-2 to TRBJ1-1; D remains ambiguous. Trimming stripped 7 bases from V and 0 bases from J, with 9 bases between. The CDR3 covers 13 residues. Germline lookup yields CDR1 SGHTA and CDR2 FQGNSA. The CDR3 DNA follows: TGTGCCAGCACCTTTTCAGTGAACACTGAAGCTTTCTTT. Protein sequence: CASTFSVNTEAFF. Drawing the rest from reference TRBV7-2 and TRBJ1-1, the complete variable domain is GAGVSQSPSNKVTEKGKDVELRCDPISGHTALYWYRQSLGQGLEFLIYFQGNSAPDKSGLPSDRFSAERTGGSVSTLTIQRTQQEDSAVYLCASTFSVNTEAFFGQGTRLTVV.

The V gene is TRBV14, the J gene TRBJ2-3, with D unresolved. Trimming shortened V by 1 base and J by 5 bases, and 10 bases separated the two germline ends. The CDR3 length is 14 residues. Germline V gene lookup returns CDR1 SGHDN and CDR2 FVKESK. The CDR3 is CASSQVLAIDTQYF. The CDR3 bases are TGTGCCAGCAGCCAAGTATTGGCCATAGATACGCAGTATTTT.

The chain uses TRBV5-6 and TRBJ1-6, with 7 bases matching TRBD1. Germline values: CDR1 SGHDT, CDR2 YYEEEE. This CDR3 is built from 17 residues. The V gene end was trimmed by 0 bases and the J gene end by 6 bases; junction bases not matched to a gene: 9. The CDR3 nucleotides are TGTGCCAGCAGCTTGGCCGGGGTGGGGACAGCTAATTCACCCCTCCACTTT. Translating gives CASSLAGVGTANSPLHF.

This clone was recorded only once. The chain joins TRBV5-1 to TRBJ1-6; 7 nucleotides agree with TRBD1. CDR1 SGHRS and CDR2 YFSETQ come from the germline V gene. This CDR3 spans 17 amino acids. The V gene end was trimmed by 2 bases and the J gene end by 10 bases; junction bases not matched to a gene: 15. The CDR3 sequence: CASSFLSTGTRKSPLHF. The CDR3 nucleotides are TGCGCCAGCAGCTTTCTCTCGACAGGGACAAGGAAATCACCCCTCCACTTT. The entire variable domain, with the rest obtained from reference TRBV5-1 and TRBJ1-6, is as follows: KAGVTQTPRYLIKTRGQQVTLSCSPISGHRSVSWYQQTPGQGLQFLFEYFSETQRNKGNFPGRFSGRQFSNSRSEMNVSTLELGDSALYLCASSFLSTGTRKSPLHFGNGTRLTVT.

J is TRBJ2-1 and V is TRBV6-5; TRBD2 might be the D (6 bases). The CDR3 is 15 residues long. With 2 bases removed from V and 4 bases from J, the gap between germline ends came to 12 bases. Germline CDR1 and CDR2: MNHEY and SVGAGI. The CDR3 sequence: CASSYEAGIYNEQFF. DNA of the CDR3: TGTGCCAGCAGTTACGAGGCGGGAATTTACAATGAGCAGTTCTTC.

This chain connects TRBV30 to TRBJ2-5, with 7 nucleotides matching TRBD1. J was trimmed by 9 bases and V by 2 bases; bases with no gene match: 18. Germline assignment: CDR1 GTSNPN and CDR2 SVGIG (reference sequence). The CDR3 contains 16 residues. Here the CDR3 DNA reads TGTGCCTGGAGTTTGTCCTACAGGGGCCCCGTTCTGGCCCAGTACTTC. It specifies CAWSLSYRGPVLAQYF.

This chain joins TRBV28 and TRBJ1-1, with a possible D match to TRBD1 (6 bases). Trimming took 8 bases from V and 1 from J, leaving 17 bases between them. Germline-derived CDR1 and CDR2 are MDHEN and SYDVKM. The CDR3 spans 15 residues. In DNA, the CDR3 is TGTGCCAGCTCAGATCCGGGACACGGGAACACTGAAGCTTTCTTT. Its translation is CASSDPGHGNTEAFF.

This chain links TRBV28 with TRBJ2-7; D is possibly TRBD1 (5 bases). CDR1 is MDHEN and CDR2 is SYDVKM in the germline V gene. The V end was cut by 11 bases, the J end by 0 bases, with 17 bases between. The CDR3 extends over 14 amino acids. CDR3 nucleotides: TGTGCCTCAGGGTCCGGAAGCAGCTCCTACGAGCAGTACTTC. Translated: CASGSGSSSYEQYF.

The rearrangement links TRBV6-5 to TRBJ2-3; no reliable D call. The CDR3 has 11 residues. Trimming shortened V by 6 bases and J by 6 bases, and 7 bases separated the two germline ends. The V gene's germline CDR1 is MNHEY and CDR2 SVGAGI. The CDR3, as DNA: TGTGCCAGCAGGCGGTACGATACGCAGTATTTT. Amino acid sequence: CASRRYDTQYF.

The chain carries TRBV9 and TRBJ2-1, with D possibly TRBD1 on 5 matching bases. The ends were cut back, 0 bases at V and 8 bases at J, with 18 bases in the middle. Germline values: CDR1 SGDLS, CDR2 YYNGEE. The CDR3 runs to 16 residues. Here the CDR3 DNA reads TGTGCCAGCAGCGTAGCTGACAGTAAGGTGGGCTATGAGCAGTTCTTC. Its translation: CASSVADSKVGYEQFF.

This clone showed up just once. The rearrangement uses TRBV7-3 and TRBJ2-6; a weak D match, TRBD1 (6 bases). Looked up from germline, CDR1 is SGHTA and CDR2 is FQGTGA. CDR3 length equals 18 residues. V was trimmed by 2 bases and J by 0 bases, leaving 14 bases between them. CDR3 region: CASSLSGQLTSGANVLTF. In DNA, the CDR3 is TGTGCCAGCAGCTTATCCGGACAGCTAACCTCTGGGGCCAACGTCCTGACTTTC.

The chain joins TRBV6-1 to TRBJ2-3; 15 positions match TRBD2. Germline CDR1 and CDR2: MNHNS and SASEGT. The CDR3 has 20 residues. The J segment lost 0 bases and the V segment lost 5 bases, leaving 12 bases of the junction unmatched. The CDR3 loop reads CASSKGGTSGGRTSTDTQYF. For the CDR3, the DNA is TGTGCCAGCAGTAAAGGGGGGACTAGCGGGGGGCGAACTAGCACAGATACGCAGTATTTT.

The chain combines TRBV28 with TRBJ1-1; D remains ambiguous. Germline assignment: CDR1 MDHEN and CDR2 SYDVKM. Trimming stripped 6 bases from V and 5 bases from J, with 13 bases between. CDR3 length: 13 amino acids. CDR3 sequence: CASSLRMSTEAFF. In nucleotides, the CDR3 is TGTGCCAGCAGCCTGAGGATGAGTACTGAAGCTTTCTTT. Full variable domain (rest looked up from reference TRBV28 and TRBJ1-1): DVKVTQSSRYLVKRTGEKVFLECVQDMDHENMFWYRQDPGLGLRLIYFSYDVKMKEKGDIPEGYSVSREKKERFSLILESASTNQTSMYLCASSLRMSTEAFFGQGTRLTVV.